The subject of this entry is one T cell receptor beta chain. Its antigen is currently unknown. Method: immunoSEQ multiplex PCR; TCRdb's copy keeps in-frame clones and lacks some. The profile covers approximately 22,000 clones, with 70% to 90% appearing a single time and just under 0.7% taken by the ten largest. CFSE-labeled sorted T cells met regulatory or mature dendritic cells for around five days. FACS sorted CD4+ or CD8+ T cells into CD45RA+ naive and CD45RO+ memory. The sample originates from a study of regulatory dendritic cells for organ transplantation. Whole-study context: On day 6, the dendritic cells were exposed to LPS.

Study observations and caveats: Resting memory CD8+ T cells held the most alloreactive clonotypes.

Deletions cut 1 base from V and 11 bases from J, with 14 bases between. Germline lookup yields CDR1 SEHNR and CDR2 FQNEAQ (reference sequence). The length of the CDR3 is 13 residues. This TCR was recovered from a human donor in good health. Sequenced input: naive CD4+ T cells from blood cultured with regulatory dendritic cells. Subset in this sample: CD45RA+ naive T cells. The chain has TRBV7-9 and TRBJ1-1, with D unclear. In nucleotides, the CDR3 is TGTGCCAGCAGCTTAGAGCCCGTGGCACAGGCTTTCTTT. It yields the protein CASSLEPVAQAFF.